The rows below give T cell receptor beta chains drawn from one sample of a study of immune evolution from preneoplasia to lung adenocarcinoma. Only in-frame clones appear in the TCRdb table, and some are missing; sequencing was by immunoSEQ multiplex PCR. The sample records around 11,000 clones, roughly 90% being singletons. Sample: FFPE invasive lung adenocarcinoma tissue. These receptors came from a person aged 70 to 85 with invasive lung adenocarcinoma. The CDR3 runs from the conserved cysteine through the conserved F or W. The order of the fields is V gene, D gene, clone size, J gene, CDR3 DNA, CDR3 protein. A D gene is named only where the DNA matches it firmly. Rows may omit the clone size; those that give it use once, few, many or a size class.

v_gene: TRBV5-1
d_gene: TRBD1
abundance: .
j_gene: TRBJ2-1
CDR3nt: TGCGCCAGCACCCGACAGGGTGAGAATGAGCAGTTCTTC
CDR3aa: CASTRQGENEQFF

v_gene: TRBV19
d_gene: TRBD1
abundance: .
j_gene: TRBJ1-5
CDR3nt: TGTGCCAGTAGCAACGGACAGGGGGCAGGTCAGCCCCAGCATTTT
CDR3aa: CASSNGQGAGQPQHF

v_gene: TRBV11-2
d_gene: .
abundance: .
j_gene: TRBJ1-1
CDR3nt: TGTGCCAGCAGCCTCGGCTCACAGAACACTGAAGCTTTCTTT
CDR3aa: CASSLGSQNTEAFF

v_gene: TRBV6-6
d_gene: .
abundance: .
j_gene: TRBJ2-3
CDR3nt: TGTGCCAGCAGTTCCAGGACCAGCACAGATACGCAGTATTTT
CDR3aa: CASSSRTSTDTQYF

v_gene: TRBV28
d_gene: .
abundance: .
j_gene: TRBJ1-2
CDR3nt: TGTGCCAGCAGTTTACCGGCGCAGGGCTATGGCTACACCTTC
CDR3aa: CASSLPAQGYGYTF

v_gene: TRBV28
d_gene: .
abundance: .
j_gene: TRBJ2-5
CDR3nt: TGTGCCAGCAGTTTACGATGGGGGAAGGTGGAGACCCAGTACTTC
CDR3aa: CASSLRWGKVETQYF

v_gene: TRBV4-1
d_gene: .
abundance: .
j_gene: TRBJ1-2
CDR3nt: TGCGCCAGCAGCCAAGCGAGCCAGGGATATGGCTACACCTTC
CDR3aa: CASSQASQGYGYTF

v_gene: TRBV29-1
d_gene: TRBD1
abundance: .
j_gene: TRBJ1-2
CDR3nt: TGCAGCGTTGAGGCCCAGGGGGCGGGGGGCTACACCTTC
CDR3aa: CSVEAQGAGGYTF

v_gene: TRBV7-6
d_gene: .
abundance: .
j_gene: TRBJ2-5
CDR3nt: TGTGCCAGCAGCTTAGGGCCTGGCAGGGGAGGCGAGACCCAGTACTTC
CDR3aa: CASSLGPGRGGETQYF

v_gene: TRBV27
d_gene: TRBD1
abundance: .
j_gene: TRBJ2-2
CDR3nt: TGTGCCAGCAGCCTACAGGGGACCGGGGAGCTGTTTTTT
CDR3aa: CASSLQGTGELFF

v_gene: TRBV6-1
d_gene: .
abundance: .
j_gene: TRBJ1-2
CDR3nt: TGTGCCAGCAGAGACAGGATGGGGAGAGACTATGGCTACACCTTC
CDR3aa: CASRDRMGRDYGYTF

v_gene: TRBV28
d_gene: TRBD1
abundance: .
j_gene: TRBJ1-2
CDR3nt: TGTGCCAGCATCAGGGACAGGAGCTATGGCTACACCTTC
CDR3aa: CASIRDRSYGYTF

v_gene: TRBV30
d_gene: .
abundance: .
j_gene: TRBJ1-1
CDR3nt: TGTGCCACAGAGAACACTGAAGCTTTCTTT
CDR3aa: CATENTEAFF

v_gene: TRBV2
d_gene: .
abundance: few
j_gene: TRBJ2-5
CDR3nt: TGTGCCAGCAGTGAAGGGGGTTGGAAGACCCAGTACTTC
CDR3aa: CASSEGGWKTQYF

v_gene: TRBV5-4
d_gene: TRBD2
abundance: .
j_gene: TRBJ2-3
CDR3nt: TGTGCCAGCAGCTGGACTAGCGGGGGAGATACGCAGTATTTT
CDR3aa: CASSWTSGGDTQYF

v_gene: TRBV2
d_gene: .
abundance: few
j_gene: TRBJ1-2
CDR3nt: TGTGCCAGCAGTCCCACCGGGACAAATTATGGCTACACCTTC
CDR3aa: CASSPTGTNYGYTF

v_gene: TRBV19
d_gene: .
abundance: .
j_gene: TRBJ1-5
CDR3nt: TGTGCCAGTAGTTCAGAGGGCGTGGGCAACAATCAGCCCCAGCATTTT
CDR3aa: CASSSEGVGNNQPQHF

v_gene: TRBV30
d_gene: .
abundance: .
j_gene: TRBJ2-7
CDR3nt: TGTGCCTGGAGTGTACGGGTTGGTATCCGGGGGAACGAGCAGTACTTC
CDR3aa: CAWSVRVGIRGNEQYF

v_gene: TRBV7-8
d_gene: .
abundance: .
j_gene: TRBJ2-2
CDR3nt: TGTGCCAGCAGCGCGGAGGGCCGGGCCGGGGAGCTGTTTTTT
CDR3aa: CASSAEGRAGELFF

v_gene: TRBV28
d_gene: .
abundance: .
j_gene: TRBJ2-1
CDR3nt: TGTGCCAGCAGTTTATCCATCCAGGGTAATGAGCAGTTCTTC
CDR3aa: CASSLSIQGNEQFF

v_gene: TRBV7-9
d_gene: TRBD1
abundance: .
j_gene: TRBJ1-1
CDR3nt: TGTGCCAGCAGCTCCCAACAGGGGGCGGAAGCTTTCTTT
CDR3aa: CASSSQQGAEAFF

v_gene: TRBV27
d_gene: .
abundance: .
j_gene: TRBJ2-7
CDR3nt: TGTGCCAGCAGTTTCGGGGACGGGGGTTACGAGCAGTACTTC
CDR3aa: CASSFGDGGYEQYF

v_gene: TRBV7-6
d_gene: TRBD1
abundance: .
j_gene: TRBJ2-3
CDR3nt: TGTGCCAGCAGCTACTCACAGGGGGCGCGCACAGATACGCAGTATTTT
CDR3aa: CASSYSQGARTDTQYF

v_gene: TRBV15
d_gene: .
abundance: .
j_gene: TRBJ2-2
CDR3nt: TGTGCCACCAGCAGAGGAATCCGGGACCCCGACCCACCCGGGGAGCTGTTTTTT
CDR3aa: CATSRGIRDPDPPGELFF

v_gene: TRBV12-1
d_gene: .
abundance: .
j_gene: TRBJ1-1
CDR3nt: TGTGCCAGCAGCTTTGTGAGCAACACTGAAGCTTTCTTT
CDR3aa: CASSFVSNTEAFF

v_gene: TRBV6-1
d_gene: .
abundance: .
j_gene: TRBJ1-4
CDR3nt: TGTGCCAGCAGGACCGGTGCAACTAATGAAAAACTGTTTTTT
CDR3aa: CASRTGATNEKLFF

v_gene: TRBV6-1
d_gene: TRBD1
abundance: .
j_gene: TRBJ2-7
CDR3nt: TGTGCCAGCAGAGGACAGGGGGCGACGTACTACGAGCAGTACTTC
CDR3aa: CASRGQGATYYEQYF

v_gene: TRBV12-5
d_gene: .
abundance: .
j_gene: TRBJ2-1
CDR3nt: TGTGCTAGTGGCCTTGAAATTAGCAATGAGCAGTTCTTC
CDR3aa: CASGLEISNEQFF

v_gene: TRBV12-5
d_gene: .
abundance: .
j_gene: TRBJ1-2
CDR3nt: TGTGCTAGTGGTTTGAATAACGGGAACAGCTATGGCTACACCTTC
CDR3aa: CASGLNNGNSYGYTF

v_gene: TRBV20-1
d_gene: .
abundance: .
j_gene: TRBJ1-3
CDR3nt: TGCAGTGCTAGAGATCCAAACACCATATATTTT
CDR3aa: CSARDPNTIYF

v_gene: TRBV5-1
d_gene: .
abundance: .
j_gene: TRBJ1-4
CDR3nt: TGCGCCAGCAGCGAAAGAGGGATGGGAGAAGAAAAACTGTTTTTT
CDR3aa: CASSERGMGEEKLFF

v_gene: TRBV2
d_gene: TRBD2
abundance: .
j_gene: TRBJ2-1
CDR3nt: TGTGCCAGCGTTGACGGGGGGGCCACCAGAGAGCAGTTCTTC
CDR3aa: CASVDGGATREQFF

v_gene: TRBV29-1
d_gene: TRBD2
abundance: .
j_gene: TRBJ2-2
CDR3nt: TGCAGCGTAGGGACTAGCGGGGGGGCGAACACCGGGGAGCTGTTTTTT
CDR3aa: CSVGTSGGANTGELFF

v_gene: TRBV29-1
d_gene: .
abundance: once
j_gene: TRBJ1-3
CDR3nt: TGCAGCGTTGGGATTGACTCTGGAAACACCATATATTTT
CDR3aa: CSVGIDSGNTIYF

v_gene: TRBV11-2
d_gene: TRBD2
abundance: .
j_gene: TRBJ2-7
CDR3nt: TGTGCCAGCAGCCTCGGGACTAGCGGGCGTACCTACGAGCAGTACTTC
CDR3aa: CASSLGTSGRTYEQYF

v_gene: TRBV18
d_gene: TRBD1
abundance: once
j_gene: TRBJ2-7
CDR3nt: TGTGCCAGCTCACCGGGACAGGGACACTCCTACGAGCAGTACTTC
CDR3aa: CASSPGQGHSYEQYF

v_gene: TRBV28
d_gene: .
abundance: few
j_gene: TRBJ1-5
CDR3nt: TGTGCCAGCAGTTGGACAGTGAATCAGCCCCAGCATTTT
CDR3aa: CASSWTVNQPQHF

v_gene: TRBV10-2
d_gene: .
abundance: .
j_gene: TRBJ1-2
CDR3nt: TGCGCCAGCAGTGACAGGGGCTTAAACTATGGCTACACCTTC
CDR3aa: CASSDRGLNYGYTF

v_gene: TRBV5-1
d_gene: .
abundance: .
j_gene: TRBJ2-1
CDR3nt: TGCGCCAGCAGCTTGTGGTTAGAAGGAAATGAGCAGTTCTTC
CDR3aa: CASSLWLEGNEQFF

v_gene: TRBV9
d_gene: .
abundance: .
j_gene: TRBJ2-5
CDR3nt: TGTGCCAGCAGCCCCTACGGGCAGCAAGAGACCCAGTACTTC
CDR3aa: CASSPYGQQETQYF

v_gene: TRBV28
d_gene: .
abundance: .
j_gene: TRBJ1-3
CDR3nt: TGTGCCAGCAGCCCCTCCTCTGGAAACACCATATATTTT
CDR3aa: CASSPSSGNTIYF

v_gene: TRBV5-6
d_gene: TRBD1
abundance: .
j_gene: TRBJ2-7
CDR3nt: TGTGCCAGCAGCCTAGGGGGCCTCAACTCCTACGAGCAGTACTTC
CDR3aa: CASSLGGLNSYEQYF

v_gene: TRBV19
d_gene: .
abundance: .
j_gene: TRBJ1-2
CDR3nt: TGTACCAGTAGTCCCACGACAGCTAACTATGGCTACACCTTC
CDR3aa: CTSSPTTANYGYTF

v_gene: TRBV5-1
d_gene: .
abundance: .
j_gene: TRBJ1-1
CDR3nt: TGCGCCAGCAGCAGGGGAAATGATGTTACTGAAGCTTTCTTT
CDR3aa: CASSRGNDVTEAFF

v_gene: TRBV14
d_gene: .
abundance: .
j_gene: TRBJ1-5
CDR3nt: TGTGCCAGCAGCCAAGTGTGGGGATCGCCCCAGCATTTT
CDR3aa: CASSQVWGSPQHF

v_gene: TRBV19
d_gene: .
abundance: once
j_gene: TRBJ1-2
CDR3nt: TGTGCCAGTAGTATTCAGTCGAGTGGGTATGGCTACACCTTC
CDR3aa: CASSIQSSGYGYTF

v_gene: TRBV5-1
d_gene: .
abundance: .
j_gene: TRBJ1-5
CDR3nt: TGCGCCAGCAGCCTCGGAGGGTCGGATCAGCCCCAGCATTTT
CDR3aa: CASSLGGSDQPQHF

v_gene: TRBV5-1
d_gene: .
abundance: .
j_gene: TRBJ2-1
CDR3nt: TGCGCCAGCAGCTTGGATCAGGGTCCTCACAATGAGCAGTTCTTC
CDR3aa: CASSLDQGPHNEQFF

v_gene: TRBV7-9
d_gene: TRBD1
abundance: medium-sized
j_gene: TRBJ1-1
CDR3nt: TGTGCCAGCAGCCAAACAGGGGGCCGGGGGAACACTGAAGCTTTCTTT
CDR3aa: CASSQTGGRGNTEAFF

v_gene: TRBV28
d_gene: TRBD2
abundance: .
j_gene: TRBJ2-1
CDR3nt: TGTGCCAGCAGTCTCCTAGCGGGAGCCCCGACGAGCTCCTACAATGAGCAGTTCTTC
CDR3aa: CASSLLAGAPTSSYNEQFF

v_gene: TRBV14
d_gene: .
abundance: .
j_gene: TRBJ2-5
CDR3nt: TGTGCCAGCAGCCAATTGAGGGGGGGCGCTGGACAAGAGACCCAGTACTTC
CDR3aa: CASSQLRGGAGQETQYF

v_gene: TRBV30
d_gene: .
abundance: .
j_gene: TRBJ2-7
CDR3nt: TGTGCCTGGAGTGCGACATACGAGCAGTACTTC
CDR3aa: CAWSATYEQYF

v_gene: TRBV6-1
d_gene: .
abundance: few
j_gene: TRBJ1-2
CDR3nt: TGTGCCAGCAGAATCCGGGAAACTAACTATGGCTACACCTTC
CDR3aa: CASRIRETNYGYTF

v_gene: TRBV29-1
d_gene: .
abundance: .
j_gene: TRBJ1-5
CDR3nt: TGCAGCGTTGGGGGAAATCAGCCCCAGCATTTT
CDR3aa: CSVGGNQPQHF

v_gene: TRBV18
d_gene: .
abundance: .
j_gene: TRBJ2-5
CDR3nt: TGTGCCAGCTCACCACCGGCGCGGAAAGAGACCCAGTACTTC
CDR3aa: CASSPPARKETQYF

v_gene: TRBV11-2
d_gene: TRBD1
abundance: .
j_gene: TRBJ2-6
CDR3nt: TGTGCCAGCAGTCCGACAGGGTCTGGGGCCAACGTCCTGACTTTC
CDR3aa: CASSPTGSGANVLTF

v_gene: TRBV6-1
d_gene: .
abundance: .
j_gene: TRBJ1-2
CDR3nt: TGTGCCAGCAGTGTTCGAGGAGCCGGCTATGGCTACACCTTC
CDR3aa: CASSVRGAGYGYTF